This T cell receptor beta chain is drawn from a study of identical twins. CDR1 is DFQATT and CDR2 is SNEGSKA in the germline V gene (reference sequence). This CDR3 has 14 amino acids. Losses at the gene ends were 3 bases for V and 6 bases for J; bases not matched to a gene: 4. With regard to this clonotype: Its antigen is unidentified.

Study conclusions and caveats: Compared with unrelated sharing, twin-shared out-of-frame alpha sequences had more low-probability sequences. Weaker excess twin sharing was seen among beta out-of-frame sequences. Invariant MAIT and iNKT cells could partly confound zero-insertion analyses. High-abundance cord blood beta clonotypes had fewer insertions; memory repertoires showed none.

TCRdb passed the 5' RACE reads through MiXCR, listing each CDR3 protein once. The repertoire includes 300,000 to 400,000 distinct CDR3 sequences, about 12% of them detected once, and 7.2% sits in the top ten. This sample also appeared in a second study, on yellow fever vaccine responses in identical twins.

The source is a woman aged 18 to 35 in good health. The chain links TRBV20-1 to TRBJ2-1; 11 positions agree with TRBD2. Sequenced material: CD8+ T cells sorted from blood. The CDR3 sequence: CSASIGLAGNEQFF. CDR3 coding DNA: TGCAGTGCTAGTATCGGACTAGCGGGCAATGAGCAGTTCTTC.